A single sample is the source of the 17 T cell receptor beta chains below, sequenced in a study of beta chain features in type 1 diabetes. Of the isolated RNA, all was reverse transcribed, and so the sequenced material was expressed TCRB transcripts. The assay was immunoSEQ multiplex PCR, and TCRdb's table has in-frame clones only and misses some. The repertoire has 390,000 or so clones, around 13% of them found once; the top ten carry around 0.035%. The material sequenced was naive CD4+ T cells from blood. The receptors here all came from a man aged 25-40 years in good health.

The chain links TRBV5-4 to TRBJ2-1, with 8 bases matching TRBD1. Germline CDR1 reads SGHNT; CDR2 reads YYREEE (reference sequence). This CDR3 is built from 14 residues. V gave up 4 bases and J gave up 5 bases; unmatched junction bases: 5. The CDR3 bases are TGTGCCAGCAGCGTGGGACAGGTAAACAATGAGCAGTTCTTC. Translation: CASSVGQVNNEQFF.

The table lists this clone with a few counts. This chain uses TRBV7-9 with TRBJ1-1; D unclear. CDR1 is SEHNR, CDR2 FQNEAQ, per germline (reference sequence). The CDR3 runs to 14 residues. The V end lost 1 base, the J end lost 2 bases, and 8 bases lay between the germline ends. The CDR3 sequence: CASSLVRLNTEAFF. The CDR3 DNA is TGTGCCAGCAGCTTAGTCAGGCTAAACACTGAAGCTTTCTTT.

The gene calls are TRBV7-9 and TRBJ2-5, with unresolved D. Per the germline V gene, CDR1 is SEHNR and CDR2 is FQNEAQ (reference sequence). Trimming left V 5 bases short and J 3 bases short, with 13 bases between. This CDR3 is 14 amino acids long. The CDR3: CASSLGWVEETQYF. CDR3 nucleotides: TGTGCCAGCAGCCTCGGGTGGGTGGAAGAGACCCAGTACTTC. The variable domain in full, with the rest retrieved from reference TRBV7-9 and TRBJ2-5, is DTGVSQNPRHKITKRGQNVTFRCDPISEHNRLYWYRQTLGQGPEFLTYFQNEAQLEKSRLLSDRFSAERPKGSFSTLEIQRTEQGDSAMYLCASSLGWVEETQYFGPGTRLLVL.

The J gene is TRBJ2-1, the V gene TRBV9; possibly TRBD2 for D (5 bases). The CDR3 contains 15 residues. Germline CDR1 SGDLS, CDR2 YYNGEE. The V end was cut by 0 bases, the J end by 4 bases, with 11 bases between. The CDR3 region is CASSVAGVSYNEQFF. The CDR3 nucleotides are TGTGCCAGCAGCGTAGCCGGGGTCTCTTACAATGAGCAGTTCTTC.

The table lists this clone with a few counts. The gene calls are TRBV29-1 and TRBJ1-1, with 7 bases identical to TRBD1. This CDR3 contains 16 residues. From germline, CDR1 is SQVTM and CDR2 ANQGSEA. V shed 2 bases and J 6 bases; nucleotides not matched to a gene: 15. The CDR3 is CSVEHYDRVWRAEAFF. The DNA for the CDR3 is TGCAGCGTTGAACATTATGACAGGGTTTGGAGGGCTGAAGCTTTCTTT.

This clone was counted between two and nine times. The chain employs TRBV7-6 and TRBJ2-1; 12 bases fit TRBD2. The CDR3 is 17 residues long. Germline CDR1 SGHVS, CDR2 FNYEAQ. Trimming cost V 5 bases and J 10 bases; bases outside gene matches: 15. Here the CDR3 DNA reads TGTGCCAGCAGCCTTGGACTAGCGGGGAGATCCTCCAGGGAGCAGTTCTTC. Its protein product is CASSLGLAGRSSREQFF.

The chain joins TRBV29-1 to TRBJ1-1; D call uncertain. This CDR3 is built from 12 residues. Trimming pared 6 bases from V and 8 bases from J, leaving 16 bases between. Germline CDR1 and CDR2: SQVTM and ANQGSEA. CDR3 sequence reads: CSVAPPIPEAFF. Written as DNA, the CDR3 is TGCAGCGTCGCGCCCCCGATCCCAGAAGCTTTCTTT.

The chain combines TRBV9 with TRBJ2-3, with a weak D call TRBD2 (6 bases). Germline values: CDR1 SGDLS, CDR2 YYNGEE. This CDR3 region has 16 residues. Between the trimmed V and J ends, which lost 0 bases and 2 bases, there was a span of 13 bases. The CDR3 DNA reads TGTGCCAGCAGCGTAGTATCTAGCGTCAACACAGATACGCAGTATTTT. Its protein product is CASSVVSSVNTDTQYF.

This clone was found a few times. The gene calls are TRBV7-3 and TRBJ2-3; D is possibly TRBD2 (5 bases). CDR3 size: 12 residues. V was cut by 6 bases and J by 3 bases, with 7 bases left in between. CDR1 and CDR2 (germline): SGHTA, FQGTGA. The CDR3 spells CASSGLTDTQYF. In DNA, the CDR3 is TGTGCCAGCAGTGGACTTACAGATACGCAGTATTTT.

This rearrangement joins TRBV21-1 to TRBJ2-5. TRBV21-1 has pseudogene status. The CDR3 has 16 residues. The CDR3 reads CASSLTRGRPQETQYF. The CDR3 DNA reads TGTGCCAGCAGCCTAACCAGAGGCAGGCCCCAAGAGACCCAGTACTTC.

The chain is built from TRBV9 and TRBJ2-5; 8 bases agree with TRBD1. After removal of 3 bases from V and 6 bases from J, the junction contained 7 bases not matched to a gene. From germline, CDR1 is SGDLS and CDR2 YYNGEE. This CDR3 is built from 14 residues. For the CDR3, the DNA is TGTGCCAGCAGCGCTGCAGGGGGCTTGCAGACCCAGTACTTC. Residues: CASSAAGGLQTQYF.

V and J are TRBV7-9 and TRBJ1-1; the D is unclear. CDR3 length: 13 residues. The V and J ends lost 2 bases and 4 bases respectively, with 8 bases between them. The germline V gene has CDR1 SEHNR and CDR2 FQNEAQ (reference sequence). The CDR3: CASSLSVGTEAFF. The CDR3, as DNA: TGTGCCAGCAGCTTAAGTGTGGGCACTGAAGCTTTCTTT. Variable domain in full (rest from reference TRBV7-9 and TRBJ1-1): DTGVSQNPRHKITKRGQNVTFRCDPISEHNRLYWYRQTLGQGPEFLTYFQNEAQLEKSRLLSDRFSAERPKGSFSTLEIQRTEQGDSAMYLCASSLSVGTEAFFGQGTRLTVV.

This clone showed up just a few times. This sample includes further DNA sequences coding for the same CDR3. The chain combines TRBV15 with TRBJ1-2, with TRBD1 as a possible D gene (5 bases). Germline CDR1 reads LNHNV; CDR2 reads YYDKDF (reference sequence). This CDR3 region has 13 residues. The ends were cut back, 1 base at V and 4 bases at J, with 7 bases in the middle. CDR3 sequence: CATSRGGGYGYTF. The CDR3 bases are TGTGCCACCAGCAGAGGGGGCGGCTATGGCTACACCTTC.

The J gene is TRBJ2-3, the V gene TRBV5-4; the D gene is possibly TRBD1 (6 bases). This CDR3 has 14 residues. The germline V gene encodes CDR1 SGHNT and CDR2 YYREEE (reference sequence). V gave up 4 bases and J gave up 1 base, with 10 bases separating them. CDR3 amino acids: CASSDRTGTDTQYF. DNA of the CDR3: TGTGCCAGCAGCGATCGGACAGGCACAGATACGCAGTATTTT.

The CDR3 DNA follows: TGTGCCAGCAGTTTTTCCCTTTCCCCCAATGAGCAGTTCTTC. This encodes CASSFSLSPNEQFF. The genes are TRBV28 and TRBJ2-1; D gene ambiguous. CDR3 length: 14 amino acids. V was pared by 3 bases and J by 6 bases, with 12 bases between. Germline V gene data show CDR1 as MDHEN and CDR2 as SYDVKM.

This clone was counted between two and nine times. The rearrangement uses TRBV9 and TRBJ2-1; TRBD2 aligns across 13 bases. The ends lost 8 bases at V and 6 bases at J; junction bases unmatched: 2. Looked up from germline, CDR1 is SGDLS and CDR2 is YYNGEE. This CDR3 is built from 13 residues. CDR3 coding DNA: TGTGCCAGTCGGACTAGCGGGGGCAATGAGCAGTTCTTC. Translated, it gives CASRTSGGNEQFF.

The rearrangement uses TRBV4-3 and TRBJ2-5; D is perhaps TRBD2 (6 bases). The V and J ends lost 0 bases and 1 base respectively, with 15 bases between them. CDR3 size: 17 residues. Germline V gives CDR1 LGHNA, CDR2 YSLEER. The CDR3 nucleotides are TGCGCCAGCAGCCAAGATGGGGCGGGGAACCCCCAAGAGACCCAGTACTTC. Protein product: CASSQDGAGNPQETQYF.